These 27 T cell receptor beta chains came from one sample sequenced in a study of shared clonotypes between healthy human individuals. TCRdb keeps only in-frame clones here, not all; method: immunoSEQ multiplex PCR. The sample lists roughly 700,000 clones; less than 95% were seen once. Sequencing input: memory CD8+ T cells from PBMCs. Subset meaning: CD45RO+ cells pooled with CCR7-negative TemRA cells. These receptors all stem from a man aged 18 to 35 in good health. Some clones in this sample may be carry-over from other donors' samples.

The rearrangement joins TRBV25-1 to TRBJ2-1; D not resolved. CDR1 MGHDK and CDR2 SYGVNS come from the germline V gene. V was pared by 4 bases and J by 0 bases, with 10 bases between. The CDR3 loop spans 15 amino acids. The CDR3 region is CASSGRLSSYNEQFF. The CDR3 DNA reads TGTGCCAGCAGTGGACGGTTGAGCTCCTACAATGAGCAGTTCTTC.

The chain uses TRBV28 and TRBJ2-7; 13 nucleotides line up with TRBD2. V was clipped by 4 bases and J by 7 bases; unmatched bases: 16. The CDR3 covers 18 residues. Germline V lookup: CDR1 MDHEN, CDR2 SYDVKM. CDR3 DNA: TGTGCCAGCAGTTCGAGGACTAGCGGGAGTGGGCTTTATGGGGAGCAGTACTTC. The encoded protein is CASSSRTSGSGLYGEQYF.

The table lists this clone with a count of one. The CDR3 nucleotides read TGTGCCAGCAGTTATTTTGGCGGGACCTCCTACGAGCAGTACTTC. Residues: CASSYFGGTSYEQYF. The chain couples TRBV27 to TRBJ2-7; a possible D gene is TRBD2 (6 bases). Trimming removed 4 bases from V and 0 bases from J, with 13 bases in between. This CDR3 comprises 15 residues. Germline CDR1 is MNHEY and CDR2 is SMNVEV (reference sequence).

The chain links TRBV15 to TRBJ1-2; D is perhaps TRBD1 (5 bases). CDR3 length equals 17 residues. Germline CDR1 and CDR2: LNHNV and YYDKDF (reference sequence). V was trimmed by 0 bases and J by 4 bases, leaving 18 bases between them. CDR3 DNA sequence: TGTGCCACCAGCAGAGAGGGGTTGGGGCGGGACGGCTATGGCTACACCTTC. Its protein is CATSREGLGRDGYGYTF.

The rearrangement links TRBV28 to TRBJ1-3; D not certain. V was shortened by 8 bases and J by 0 bases, with 26 bases between the two germline ends. This CDR3 contains 19 residues. Germline V CDR1 and CDR2: MDHEN, SYDVKM. Here the CDR3 DNA reads TGTGCCAGCCACGACGAATTCAGCCGGGCATGGAACTCTGGAAACACCATATATTTT. Residues: CASHDEFSRAWNSGNTIYF.

The chain couples TRBV7-9 to TRBJ2-5; 9 bases fit TRBD1. Germline lookup yields CDR1 SEHNR and CDR2 FQNEAQ (reference sequence). This CDR3 is 17 amino acids long. V lost 4 bases, J lost 5 bases, and 14 bases stayed unmatched. The chain's CDR3 is CASSSPPGGQGRETQYF. The CDR3 DNA reads as TGTGCCAGCAGCTCCCCGCCAGGGGGACAGGGTAGGGAGACCCAGTACTTC.

The J gene is TRBJ2-3, the V gene TRBV19; D ambiguous. The CDR3 is 16 amino acids. Germline V lookup: CDR1 LNHDA, CDR2 SQIVND (reference sequence). Trimming removed 3 bases at V and 1 base at J, with 14 bases between. The CDR3 DNA follows: TGTGCCAGTAGTATCCTACATATCCTGGGCACAGATACGCAGTATTTT. Translating gives CASSILHILGTDTQYF.

In its sample, this clone was seen once. The rearrangement uses TRBV29-1 and TRBJ1-2; 7 nucleotides line up with TRBD1. V lost 7 bases to trimming and J lost 4 bases; unmatched junction nucleotides: 12. CDR1 and CDR2 from the germline V gene are SQVTM and ANQGSEA. The CDR3 sequence is 14 residues long. The CDR3 protein is CSASGRDSPYGYTF. The CDR3 DNA reads TGCAGCGCTTCCGGAAGGGACAGCCCCTATGGCTACACCTTC.

The CDR3 region is CASSPSGPNEQYF. CDR3 in DNA: TGTGCCAGCAGCCCTAGCGGTCCTAACGAGCAGTACTTC. V gene TRBV27 combines with J gene TRBJ2-7; 7 positions agree with TRBD2. CDR1 is MNHEY and CDR2 is SMNVEV in the germline V gene (reference sequence). V gave up 6 bases and J gave up 5 bases; unmatched junction bases: 7. This CDR3 is 13 amino acids long.

The chain employs TRBV11-2 and TRBJ2-1; D might be TRBD2 (5 bases). The CDR3 covers 12 residues. Per the germline V gene, CDR1 is SGHAT and CDR2 is FQNNGV. V was clipped by 1 base and J by 12 bases, with 10 bases between them. CDR3 sequence: CASSLVGSGQFF. As DNA, the CDR3 is TGTGCCAGCAGCTTAGTTGGGAGTGGGCAGTTCTTC. The full variable domain, in which reference TRBV11-2 and TRBJ2-1 provide the parts outside the CDR3, is EAGVAQSPRYKIIEKRQSVAFWCNPISGHATLYWYQQILGQGPKLLIQFQNNGVVDDSQLPKDRFSAERLKGVDSTLKIQPAKLEDSAVYLCASSLVGSGQFFGPGTRLTVL.

This chain uses TRBV28 with TRBJ1-1; D call uncertain. Per germline, CDR1 MDHEN and CDR2 SYDVKM. This CDR3 comprises 14 residues. Trimming took off 0 bases at V and 2 bases at J, with 7 bases between the two ends. The CDR3 coding sequence is TGTGCCAGCAGTTTATGGGCGATAAACACTGAAGCTTTCTTT. Amino acids: CASSLWAINTEAFF.

This clone was recorded once. CDR3 sequence: CASSFGWDNYGYTF. The DNA of the CDR3 is TGTGCCAGCAGCTTCGGCTGGGATAACTATGGCTACACCTTC. The V gene is TRBV11-2, the J gene TRBJ1-2; no reliable D call. The CDR3 loop spans 14 amino acids. Germline assignment: CDR1 SGHAT and CDR2 FQNNGV. V was shortened by 3 bases and J by 1 base, with 9 bases between the two germline ends. Full variable domain (outside the CDR3, taken from reference TRBV11-2 and TRBJ1-2): EAGVAQSPRYKIIEKRQSVAFWCNPISGHATLYWYQQILGQGPKLLIQFQNNGVVDDSQLPKDRFSAERLKGVDSTLKIQPAKLEDSAVYLCASSFGWDNYGYTFGSGTRLTVV.

Comments on this clone: At the DNA level, this CDR3 is encoded by other sequences in the same sample as well. The chain combines TRBV14 with TRBJ1-1, with TRBD1 identical over 7 bases. The J segment lost 0 bases and the V segment lost 6 bases, leaving 4 bases of the junction unmatched. The germline V gene encodes CDR1 SGHDN and CDR2 FVKESK. This CDR3 is 14 amino acids long. CDR3 sequence: CASSHRGVNTEAFF. Here the CDR3 DNA reads TGTGCCAGCAGTCACAGGGGTGTGAACACTGAAGCTTTCTTT.

The chain carries TRBV9 and TRBJ2-1, with a possible D match to TRBD2 (5 bases). The germline gives CDR1 SGDLS, CDR2 YYNGEE. The CDR3 covers 14 residues. V was pared by 0 bases and J by 7 bases, with 11 bases between. CDR3 residues: CASSVEGLQNEQFF. The CDR3 DNA reads as TGTGCCAGCAGCGTAGAAGGACTCCAAAATGAGCAGTTCTTC.

The chain couples TRBV30 to TRBJ2-7, with 12 nucleotides matching TRBD2. The CDR3 has 14 amino acids. Germline CDR1 is GTSNPN and CDR2 is SVGIG (reference sequence). Trimming cost V 6 bases and J 4 bases; bases outside gene matches: 7. The CDR3 loop reads CACRPLAGGYEQYF. The CDR3 DNA reads as TGTGCCTGCCGGCCACTAGCGGGAGGATACGAGCAGTACTTC. Drawing the rest from reference TRBV30 and TRBJ2-7, the complete variable domain is SQTIHQWPATLVQPVGSPLSLECTVEGTSNPNLYWYRQAAGRGLQLLFYSVGIGQISSEVPQNLSASRPQDRQFILSSKKLLLSDSGFYLCACRPLAGGYEQYFGPGTRLTVT.

This chain joins TRBV19 and TRBJ1-3; weak D call: TRBD1 (5 bases). In germline, CDR1 is LNHDA, CDR2 SQIVND (reference sequence). The V and J ends lost 3 bases and 4 bases respectively, with 10 bases between them. The CDR3 covers 14 residues. CDR3 loop: CASSIRDTGNTIYF. The CDR3 bases are TGTGCCAGTAGTATCAGGGATACAGGAAACACCATATATTTT.

The chain uses TRBV27 and TRBJ1-4, with D perhaps matching TRBD1 (6 bases). The CDR3 length is 15 residues. Trimming pared 7 bases from V and 6 bases from J, leaving 18 bases between. Germline CDR1 is MNHEY and CDR2 is SMNVEV (reference sequence). The CDR3 DNA reads as TGTGCCAGCAACGACCGAGGGGGGGCGGATGAAAAACTGTTTTTT. This gives the protein CASNDRGGADEKLFF.

This sequence joins TRBV15 and TRBJ1-1, with D possibly TRBD1 on 6 matching bases. CDR1 LNHNV and CDR2 YYDKDF come from the germline V gene (reference sequence). The ends were cut back, 4 bases at V and 0 bases at J, with 21 bases in the middle. The CDR3 contains 18 residues. The CDR3 DNA reads as TGTGCCACCAGCACTAGCCTCCTCAGGGCAGGGGTGAACACTGAAGCTTTCTTT. Translation gives CATSTSLLRAGVNTEAFF.

This clone was detected only once. The chain uses TRBV4-1 and TRBJ2-5, with 10 bases lining up with TRBD2. V gave up 4 bases and J gave up 2 bases; unmatched junction bases: 13. The germline gives CDR1 MGHRA, CDR2 YSYEKL. This CDR3 contains 18 residues. In DNA, the CDR3 is TGCGCCAGCAGCCGCACCTATGGACTAGCGGCAACACAAGAGACCCAGTACTTC. Residues: CASSRTYGLAATQETQYF.

This chain joins TRBV29-1 and TRBJ2-2; TRBD2 matches 7 bases. CDR3 length: 16 residues. The ends lost 7 bases at V and 0 bases at J; junction bases unmatched: 11. Germline V gene sequence: CDR1 SQVTM, CDR2 ANQGSEA. CDR3 amino acids: CSALETSSSNTGELFF. The CDR3 nucleotides are TGCAGCGCTCTAGAGACTAGCAGCTCGAACACCGGGGAGCTGTTTTTT.

This clone was recorded once. The CDR3 is CASSLLGNTEAFF. The CDR3 DNA reads TGTGCCAGCAGCCTGCTCGGGAACACTGAAGCTTTCTTT. The chain links TRBV14 to TRBJ1-1; D unresolved. The CDR3 has 13 amino acids. Germline CDR1 SGHDN, CDR2 FVKESK. V lost 4 bases to trimming and J lost 1 base, with 7 bases between them.

This chain connects TRBV28 to TRBJ1-5, with D maybe TRBD1 (5 bases). The V end lost 7 bases, the J end lost 0 bases, and 16 bases lay between the germline ends. The CDR3 runs to 16 residues. The V gene's germline CDR1 is MDHEN and CDR2 SYDVKM. Here the CDR3 reads CASNLLGLISNQPQHF. The CDR3 nucleotides read TGTGCCAGCAACCTACTGGGGCTCATTAGCAATCAGCCCCAGCATTTT.

The chain recombines TRBV7-2 with TRBJ2-7; D unclear. The ends were cut back, 5 bases at V and 1 base at J, with 21 bases in the middle. CDR1 and CDR2 from the germline V gene are SGHTA and FQGNSA. The CDR3 is made up of 17 amino acids. The CDR3 DNA follows: TGTGCCAGCAGCCCGCTTCCCCCCGGGTATCGTTCCTACGAGCAGTACTTC. This gives the protein CASSPLPPGYRSYEQYF.

This rearrangement joins TRBV6-5 to TRBJ1-5, with a weak D call TRBD1 (6 bases). V dropped 5 bases and J dropped 5 bases, with 13 bases sitting between them. CDR1 is MNHEY, CDR2 SVGAGI, per germline. The CDR3 is 14 residues long. The CDR3 bases are TGTGCCAGCAGTAACCAGGGGATCGATCAGCCCCAGCATTTT. Protein product: CASSNQGIDQPQHF.

The count of this clone is one. Other DNA sequences within the sample encode an identical CDR3. The chain uses TRBV7-3 and TRBJ2-1, with 8 positions matching TRBD2. The germline V gene has CDR1 SGHTA and CDR2 FQGTGA. With V trimmed by 3 bases and J by 1 base, 2 bases remained unmatched. CDR3 length: 15 residues. In DNA form, the CDR3 reads TGTGCCAGCAGCTTTACGGGAGGGTCCTACAATGAGCAGTTCTTC. Translated, it gives CASSFTGGSYNEQFF.

The rearrangement joins TRBV27 to TRBJ2-2, with D tentatively TRBD2 (5 bases). V shed 6 bases and J shed 6 bases, with 14 bases lying between them. Germline loops: CDR1 MNHEY, CDR2 SMNVEV (reference sequence). The CDR3 is 14 residues long. The CDR3 loop reads CASSRTSAPGELFF. The CDR3, as DNA: TGTGCCAGCAGCAGAACTAGTGCCCCCGGGGAGCTGTTTTTT.

The V call is TRBV11-2, the J call TRBJ2-7; 8 nucleotides line up with TRBD1. Looked up from germline, CDR1 is SGHAT and CDR2 is FQNNGV. The CDR3 loop spans 15 amino acids. Trimming cost V 8 bases and J 6 bases; bases outside gene matches: 15. CDR3 DNA sequence: TGTGCCAGCGATCCCCCAGGGGGCCCTTCTGGCGAGCAGTACTTC. It codes for CASDPPGGPSGEQYF.